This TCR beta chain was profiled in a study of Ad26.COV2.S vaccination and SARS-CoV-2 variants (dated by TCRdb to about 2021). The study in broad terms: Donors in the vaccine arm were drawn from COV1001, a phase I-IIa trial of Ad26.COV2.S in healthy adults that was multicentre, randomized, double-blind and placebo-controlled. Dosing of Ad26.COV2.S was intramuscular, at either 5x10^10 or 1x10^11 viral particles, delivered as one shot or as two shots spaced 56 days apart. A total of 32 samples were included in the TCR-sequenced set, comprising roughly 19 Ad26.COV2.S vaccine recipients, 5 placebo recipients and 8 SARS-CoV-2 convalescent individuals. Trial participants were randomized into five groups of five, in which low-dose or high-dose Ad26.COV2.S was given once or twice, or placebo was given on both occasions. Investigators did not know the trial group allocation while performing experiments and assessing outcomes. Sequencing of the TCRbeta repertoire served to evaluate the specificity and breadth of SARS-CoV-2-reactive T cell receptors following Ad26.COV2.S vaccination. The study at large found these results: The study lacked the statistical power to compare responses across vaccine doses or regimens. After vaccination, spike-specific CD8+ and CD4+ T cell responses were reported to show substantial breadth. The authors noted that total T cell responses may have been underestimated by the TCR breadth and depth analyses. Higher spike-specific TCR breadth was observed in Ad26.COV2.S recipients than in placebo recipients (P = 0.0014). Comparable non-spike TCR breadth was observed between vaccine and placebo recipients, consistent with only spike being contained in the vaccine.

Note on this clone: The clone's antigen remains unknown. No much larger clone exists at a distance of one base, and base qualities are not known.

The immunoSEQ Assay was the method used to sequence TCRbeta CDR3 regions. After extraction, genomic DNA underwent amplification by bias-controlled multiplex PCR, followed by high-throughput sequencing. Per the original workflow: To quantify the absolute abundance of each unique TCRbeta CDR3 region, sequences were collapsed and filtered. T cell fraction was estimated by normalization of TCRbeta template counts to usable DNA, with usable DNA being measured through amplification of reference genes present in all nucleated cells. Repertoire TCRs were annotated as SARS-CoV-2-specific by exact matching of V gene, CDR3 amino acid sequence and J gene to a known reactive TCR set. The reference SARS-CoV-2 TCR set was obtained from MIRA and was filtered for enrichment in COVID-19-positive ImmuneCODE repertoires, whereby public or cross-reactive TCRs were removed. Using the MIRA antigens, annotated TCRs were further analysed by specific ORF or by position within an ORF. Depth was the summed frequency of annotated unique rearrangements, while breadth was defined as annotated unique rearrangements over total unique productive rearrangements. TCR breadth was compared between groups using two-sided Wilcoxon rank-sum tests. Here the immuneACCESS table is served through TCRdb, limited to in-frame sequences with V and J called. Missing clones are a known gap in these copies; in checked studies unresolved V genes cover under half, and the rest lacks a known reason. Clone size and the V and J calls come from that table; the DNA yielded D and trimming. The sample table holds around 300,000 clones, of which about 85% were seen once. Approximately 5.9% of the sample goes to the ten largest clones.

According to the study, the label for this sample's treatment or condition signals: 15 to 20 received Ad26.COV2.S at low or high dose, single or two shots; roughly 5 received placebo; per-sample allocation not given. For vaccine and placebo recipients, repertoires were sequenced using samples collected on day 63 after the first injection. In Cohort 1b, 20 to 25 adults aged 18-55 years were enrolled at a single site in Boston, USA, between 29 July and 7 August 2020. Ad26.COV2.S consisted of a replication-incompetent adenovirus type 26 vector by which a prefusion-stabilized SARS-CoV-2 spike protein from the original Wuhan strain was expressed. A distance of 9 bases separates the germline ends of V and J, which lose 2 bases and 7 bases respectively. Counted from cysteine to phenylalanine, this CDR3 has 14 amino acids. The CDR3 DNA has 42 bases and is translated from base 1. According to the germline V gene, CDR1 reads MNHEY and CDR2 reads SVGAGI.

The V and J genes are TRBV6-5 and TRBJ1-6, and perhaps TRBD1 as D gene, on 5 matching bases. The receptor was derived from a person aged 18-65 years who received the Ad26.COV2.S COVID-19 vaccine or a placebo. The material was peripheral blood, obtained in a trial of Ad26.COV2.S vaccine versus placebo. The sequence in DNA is TGTGCCAGCAGTTACAATCAGGGAAATTCACCCCTCCACTTT. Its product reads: CASSYNQGNSPLHF.